Below are 16 T cell receptor beta chains sequenced from a single sample in a study of radiotherapy plus CTLA-4 blockade in lung cancer. The data were produced by immunoSEQ multiplex PCR, yet TCRdb's version contains in-frame clones alone and is incomplete. The sample yields around 85,000 clones, around 86% seen once. The material sequenced was peripheral blood, taken from a patient treated with radiotherapy plus ipilimumab. The receptors were sampled from a human donor with non-small cell lung cancer who had a partial response to radiotherapy plus ipilimumab.

The rearrangement links TRBV7-3 to TRBJ2-6; TRBD1 matches at 11 bases. There are 16 residues in the CDR3. V gave up 5 bases and J gave up 2 bases; unmatched junction bases: 2. The germline V gene encodes CDR1 SGHTA and CDR2 FQGTGA. In DNA, the CDR3 is TGTGCCAGCAGCCGGGACAGGGGGGCTGGGGCCAACGTCCTGACTTTC. It codes for CASSRDRGAGANVLTF.

The chain links TRBV29-1 to TRBJ2-5; 8 bases match TRBD2. CDR1 is SQVTM and CDR2 is ANQGSEA in the germline V gene. This CDR3 contains 12 residues. Trimming cost V 4 bases and J 6 bases; bases outside gene matches: 4. The DNA of the CDR3 is TGCAGCGTTGTGATAGCGGGGAAGACCCAGTACTTC. Amino acids: CSVVIAGKTQYF.

This chain links TRBV2 with TRBJ1-1; D might be TRBD1 (5 bases). V was clipped by 4 bases and J by 5 bases, with 11 bases between them. This CDR3 contains 13 residues. The germline V gene encodes CDR1 SNHLY and CDR2 FYNNEI. Here the CDR3 reads CASSGDLGTEAFF. The CDR3 coding sequence is TGTGCCAGCAGTGGGGACTTGGGGACTGAAGCTTTCTTT.

The rearrangement links TRBV18 to TRBJ1-6; D unclear. The germline V and J ends were trimmed by 0 bases and 10 bases, with 13 bases remaining between them. Germline CDR1 KGHSH, CDR2 LQKENI. The CDR3 has 15 residues. The CDR3 nucleotides are TGTGCCAGCTCACCACCGCGGGATAACGGCTCACCCCTCCACTTT. Its translation: CASSPPRDNGSPLHF.

The V and J genes are TRBV9 and TRBJ1-2; 7 nucleotides align to TRBD1. Germline CDR1 SGDLS, CDR2 YYNGEE. The CDR3 consists of 12 residues. V shed 3 bases and J 7 bases; nucleotides not matched to a gene: 3. For the CDR3, the DNA is TGTGCCAGCAGCGCCACAGGGGCTGGCTACACCTTC. This encodes CASSATGAGYTF.

The rearrangement uses TRBV7-9 and TRBJ2-5; the D gene is possibly TRBD2 (6 bases). Trimming removed 7 bases at V and 5 bases at J, with 17 bases between. CDR1 is SEHNR and CDR2 is FQNEAQ in the germline V gene (reference sequence). The CDR3 loop spans 14 amino acids. The CDR3 sequence: CASTTGLEGETQYF. CDR3 coding DNA: TGTGCCAGCACCACGGGGCTGGAGGGGGAGACCCAGTACTTC.

This chain connects TRBV6-5 to TRBJ2-7; 7 bases map to TRBD1. The CDR3 length is 14 residues. CDR1 and CDR2 from the germline V gene are MNHEY and SVGAGI. V trimming: 5 bases; J trimming: 4 bases; junction bases outside the gene matches: 8. CDR3 loop: CASSTPGQIYEQYF. The CDR3 DNA follows: TGTGCCAGCAGTACCCCGGGACAGATTTACGAGCAGTACTTC.

This clone was seen more than once but under ten times. V usage is TRBV5-4 and J usage is TRBJ1-6; 11 bases fit TRBD1. From germline, CDR1 is SGHNT and CDR2 YYREEE (reference sequence). CDR3 length: 16 amino acids. Unmatched junction bases numbered 7, after V lost 4 bases and J lost 7 bases. CDR3: CASSPGQGASNSPLHF. CDR3 nucleotides: TGTGCCAGCAGCCCCGGACAGGGGGCGAGCAATTCACCCCTCCACTTT. Using reference TRBV5-4 and TRBJ1-6 for the parts outside the CDR3, the full variable domain is ETGVTQSPTHLIKTRGQQVTLRCSSQSGHNTVSWYQQALGQGPQFIFQYYREEENGRGNFPPRFSGLQFPNYSSELNVNALELDDSALYLCASSPGQGASNSPLHFGNGTRLTVT.

This clone has just one count. Because the CDR3's place on the DNA is in doubt, the DNA is left out and the CDR3 is given as listed by TCRdb. The V and J genes are TRBV2 and TRBJ1-5; the DNA was not compared with TRBD1, the D call given in the table. The CDR3 spans 14 amino acids, including both terminal residues. Germline V gene sequence: CDR1 SNHLY, CDR2 FYNNEI. CDR3 in amino acids: CASSFGQGNQPQHF.

V usage is TRBV6-5 and J usage is TRBJ2-5, with 7 bases fitting TRBD2. The CDR3 length is 16 residues. Germline assignment: CDR1 MNHEY and CDR2 SVGAGI. V trimming: 0 bases; J trimming: 2 bases; junction bases outside the gene matches: 6. CDR3 nucleotide sequence: TGTGCCAGCAGTTACTCCACGTCTAGCGGTCAAGAGACCCAGTACTTC. It translates to CASSYSTSSGQETQYF.

CDR3: CASSLYRVYEQYF. CDR3 nucleotide sequence: TGTGCCAGCAGTTTATACAGGGTCTACGAGCAGTACTTC. The chain links TRBV28 to TRBJ2-5, with D possibly being TRBD1 (6 bases). The J call may be wrong; the DNA end is better matched by TRBJ2-7. Per the germline V gene, CDR1 is MDHEN and CDR2 is SYDVKM. The CDR3 sequence is 13 residues long.

The genes are TRBV5-1 and TRBJ2-5; perhaps TRBD1 as D (5 bases). Germline lookup yields CDR1 SGHRS and CDR2 YFSETQ. The CDR3 length is 13 residues. Trimming removed 2 bases from V and 1 base from J, with 6 bases in between. In DNA form, the CDR3 reads TGCGCCAGCAGCTTCCAGGGCCAAGAGACCCAGTACTTC. It specifies CASSFQGQETQYF.

This rearrangement joins TRBV30 to TRBJ2-1; 10 bases line up with TRBD2. V shed 8 bases, J shed 6 bases, and the junction held 10 bases outside the gene matches. Germline assignment: CDR1 GTSNPN and CDR2 SVGIG (reference sequence). The CDR3 has 14 amino acids. CDR3 residues: CARQREGPVNEQFF. DNA for the CDR3: TGTGCCCGCCAGCGGGAGGGCCCGGTCAATGAGCAGTTCTTC.

The chain's CDR3 is CATYSGSFNEQFF. The CDR3 DNA follows: TGTGCCACCTATAGCGGGAGCTTCAATGAGCAGTTCTTC. The chain joins TRBV28 to TRBJ2-1; 9 bases are shared with TRBD2. CDR3 length: 13 amino acids. The V gene's germline CDR1 is MDHEN and CDR2 SYDVKM. The junction had 7 bases not matched to a gene; V was cut back by 10 bases and J by 6 bases.

This clone was found once. The chain is built from TRBV28 and TRBJ1-2; D possibly corresponds to TRBD1 (5 bases). The germline V gene encodes CDR1 MDHEN and CDR2 SYDVKM. V lost 6 bases to trimming and J lost 4 bases, with 9 bases between them. The CDR3 runs 12 residues. The CDR3 region is CASRDNSYGYTF. The CDR3 region has the DNA TGTGCCAGCAGGGACAATTCCTATGGCTACACCTTC.

Remarks on this clone: The junction does not match germline at one end; this may be a read error. The CDR3 DNA sequence: TGCGCCAGCAGCCAAGACCCACGGGACACTGAAGTTTTCTTT. Amino acid sequence: CASSQDPRDTEVFF. The V and J genes are TRBV4-3 and TRBJ1-1, with TRBD1 as a possible D gene (6 bases). CDR3 size: 14 residues. Germline V CDR1 and CDR2: LGHNA, YSLEER.